What follows are 5 T cell receptor beta chains derived from one specimen sequenced in a study of cytomegalovirus exposure and HLA in healthy donors. The protocol was immunoSEQ multiplex PCR, while the TCRdb copy is restricted to in-frame clones and leaves out a portion. The repertoire consists of about 280,000 clones, with approximately 90% occurring once and the leading ten covering about 0.86%. The specimen sequenced was PBMCs. The receptors stem from a woman aged 18 to 35 in good health and CMV-seronegative.

The rearrangement joins TRBV27 to TRBJ2-1; 8 bases match TRBD2. Germline V gene sequence: CDR1 MNHEY, CDR2 SMNVEV (reference sequence). The CDR3 contains 15 residues. With 5 bases clipped from V and 9 bases from J, the junction kept 12 bases outside the gene matches. The CDR3 nucleotides are TGTGCCAGCAGTATGAGCGGGAGAAAACTCTCTGAGCAGTTCTTC. Protein: CASSMSGRKLSEQFF.

The V gene is TRBV13, the J gene TRBJ2-5, with 8 bases identical to TRBD1. The length of the CDR3 is 13 residues. The junction had 3 bases not matched to a gene; V was cut back by 5 bases and J by 4 bases. Per the germline V gene, CDR1 is PRHDT and CDR2 is FYEKMQ (reference sequence). The CDR3 sequence is CASSPGGRETQYF. CDR3 in DNA: TGTGCCAGCAGCCCAGGGGGCCGAGAGACCCAGTACTTC.

Remarks on this clone: The sample contains more than one DNA sequence encoding this CDR3. The chain couples TRBV5-1 to TRBJ2-7, with 8 bases that match TRBD1. The V gene end was trimmed by 4 bases and the J gene end by 3 bases; junction bases not matched to a gene: 3. This CDR3 contains 13 residues. Germline lookup yields CDR1 SGHRS and CDR2 YFSETQ. The CDR3: CASSSGQGYEQYF. The DNA for the CDR3 is TGCGCCAGCAGCAGCGGACAGGGCTACGAGCAGTACTTC.

The V and J genes are TRBV7-9 and TRBJ1-1; D is possibly TRBD1 (6 bases). CDR1 and CDR2 (germline): SEHNR, FQNEAQ (reference sequence). V was clipped by 8 bases and J by 3 bases, with 22 bases between them. The CDR3 totals 16 residues. The CDR3 is CASAGPQGRGDTEAFF. The CDR3 bases are TGTGCCAGCGCCGGGCCCCAGGGGAGGGGGGACACTGAAGCTTTCTTT.

This chain uses TRBV18 with TRBJ1-1; D might be TRBD1 (5 bases). This CDR3 is 12 amino acids long. Germline V gene lookup returns CDR1 KGHSH and CDR2 LQKENI. V lost 3 bases and J 6 bases, leaving 8 bases between the germline ends. The chain's CDR3 is CASSPPGAEAFF. The CDR3 nucleotides are TGTGCCAGCTCACCTCCGGGGGCTGAAGCTTTCTTT.